These T cell receptor beta chains were read from a single sample in a study of vaccination and CD4 T cells after COVID-19. TCRdb called the PCR reads again in MiXCR, with one record for every CDR3 protein. The sample includes nearly 15,000 distinct CDR3 sequences, around 48% of them seen just once. No antigen has been identified for these receptors. Material for sequencing was CD4+ T cells from blood, cultured in vitro. The receptors were sampled from a human donor who had recovered from COVID-19. CDR3s leave out the opening cysteine and the closing phenylalanine or tryptophan. Each record gives: J gene, clone size, V gene, CDR3 protein. Rows give clone size only sometimes, using once, few, many, or a class for an expanded clone.

>TRBJ1-2|-|TRBV24-1
ATSDNYGYT
>TRBJ2-7|-|TRBV4-1
ASSQERRQGQYEQY
>TRBJ2-1|-|TRBV18
ASSQLAGGYNEQF
>TRBJ1-2|-|TRBV11-2
ASSLRQQAGYT
>TRBJ2-1|-|TRBV25-1
ASSDWTSGGVRNEQF
>TRBJ2-5|few|TRBV7-6
ASSVVFGGQETQY
>TRBJ2-2|-|TRBV10-1
ASSHQGLDTGELF
>TRBJ2-1|-|TRBV5-5
ASSPWMNEQF
>TRBJ2-5|-|TRBV6-1
ASRTGTSGRGQETQY
>TRBJ1-4|-|TRBV24-1
ATSDSRTTNEKLF
>TRBJ1-5|-|TRBV18
ASSPVYRSRGYQPQH